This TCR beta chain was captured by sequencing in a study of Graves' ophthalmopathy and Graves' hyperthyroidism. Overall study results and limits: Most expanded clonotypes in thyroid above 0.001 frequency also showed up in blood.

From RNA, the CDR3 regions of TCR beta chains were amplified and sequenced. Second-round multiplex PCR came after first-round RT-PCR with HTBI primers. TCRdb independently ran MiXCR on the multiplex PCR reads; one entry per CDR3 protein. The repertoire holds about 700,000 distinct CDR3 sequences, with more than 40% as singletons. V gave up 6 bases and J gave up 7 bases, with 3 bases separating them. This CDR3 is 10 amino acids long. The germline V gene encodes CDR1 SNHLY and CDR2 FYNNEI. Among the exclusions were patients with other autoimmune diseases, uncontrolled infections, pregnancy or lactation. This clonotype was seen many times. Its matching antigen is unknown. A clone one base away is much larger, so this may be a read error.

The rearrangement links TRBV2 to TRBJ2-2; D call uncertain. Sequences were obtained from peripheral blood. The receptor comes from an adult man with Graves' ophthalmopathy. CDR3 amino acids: CASRVGELFF. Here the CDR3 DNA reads TGTGCCAGCAGGGTCGGGGAGCTGTTTTTT. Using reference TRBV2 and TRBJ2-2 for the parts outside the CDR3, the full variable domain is EPEVTQTPSHQVTQMGQEVILRCVPISNHLYFYWYRQILGQKVEFLVSFYNNEISEKSEIFDDQFSVERPDGSNFTLKIRSTKLEDSAMYFCASRVGELFFGEGSRLTVL.